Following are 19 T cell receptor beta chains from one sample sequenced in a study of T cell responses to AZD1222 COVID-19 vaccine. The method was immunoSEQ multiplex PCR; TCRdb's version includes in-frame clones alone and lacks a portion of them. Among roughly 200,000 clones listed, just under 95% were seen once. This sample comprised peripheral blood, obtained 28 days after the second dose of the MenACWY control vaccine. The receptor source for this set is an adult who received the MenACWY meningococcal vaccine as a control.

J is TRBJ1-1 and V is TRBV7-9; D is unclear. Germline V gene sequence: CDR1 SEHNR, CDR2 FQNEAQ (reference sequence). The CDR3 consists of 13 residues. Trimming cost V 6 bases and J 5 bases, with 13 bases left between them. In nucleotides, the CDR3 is TGTGCCAGCAGACCCAATAGTGGGACTGAAGCTTTCTTT. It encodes CASRPNSGTEAFF.

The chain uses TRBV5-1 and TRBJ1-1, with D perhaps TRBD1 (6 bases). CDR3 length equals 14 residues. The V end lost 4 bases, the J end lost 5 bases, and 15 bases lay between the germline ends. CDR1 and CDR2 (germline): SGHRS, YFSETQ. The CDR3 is CASSDGGRGTEAFF. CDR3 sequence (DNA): TGCGCCAGCAGCGACGGTGGCAGGGGTACTGAAGCTTTCTTT.

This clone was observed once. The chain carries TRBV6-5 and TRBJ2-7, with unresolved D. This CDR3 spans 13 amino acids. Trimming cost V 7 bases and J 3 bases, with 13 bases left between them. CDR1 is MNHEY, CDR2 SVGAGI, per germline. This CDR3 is CASTTTPNYEQYF. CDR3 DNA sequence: TGTGCCAGCACCACCACGCCGAACTACGAGCAGTACTTC.

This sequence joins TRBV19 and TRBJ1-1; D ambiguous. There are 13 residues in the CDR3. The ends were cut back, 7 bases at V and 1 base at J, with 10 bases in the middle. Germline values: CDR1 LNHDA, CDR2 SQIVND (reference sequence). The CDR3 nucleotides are TGTGCCAGTACGTTGAGATGGAACACTGAAGCTTTCTTT. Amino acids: CASTLRWNTEAFF.

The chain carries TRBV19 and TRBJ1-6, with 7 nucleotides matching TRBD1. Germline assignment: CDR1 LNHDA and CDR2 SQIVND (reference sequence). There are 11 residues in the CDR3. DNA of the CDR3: TGTGGCAGGGGGGCAAATTCACCCCTCCACTTT. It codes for CGRGANSPLHF.

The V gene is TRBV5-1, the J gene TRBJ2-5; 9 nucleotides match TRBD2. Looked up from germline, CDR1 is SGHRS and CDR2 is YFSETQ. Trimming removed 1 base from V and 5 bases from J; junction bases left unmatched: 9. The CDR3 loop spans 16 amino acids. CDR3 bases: TGCGCCAGCAGCTTGTCCGGGACTAGCATAGTGGAGACCCAGTACTTC. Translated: CASSLSGTSIVETQYF.

The CDR3 DNA reads as TGTGCCAGCAGCTTGGGGGAGCGTAGCCACTTT. As protein: CASSLGERSHF. V usage is TRBV7-9 and J usage is TRBJ1-6; perhaps TRBD1 as D (5 bases). The ends were cut back, 3 bases at V and 18 bases at J, with 12 bases in the middle. The germline V gene has CDR1 SEHNR and CDR2 FQNEAQ (reference sequence). The CDR3 consists of 11 residues.

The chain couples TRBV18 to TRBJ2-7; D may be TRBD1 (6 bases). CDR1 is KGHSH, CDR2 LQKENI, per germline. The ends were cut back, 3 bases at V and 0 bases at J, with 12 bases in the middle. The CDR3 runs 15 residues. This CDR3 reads CASSPGAGASYEQYF. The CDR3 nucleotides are TGTGCCAGCTCACCGGGGGCTGGAGCCTCCTACGAGCAGTACTTC. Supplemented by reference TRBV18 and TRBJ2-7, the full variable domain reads NAGVMQNPRHLVRRRGQEARLRCSPMKGHSHVYWYRQLPEEGLKFMVYLQKENIIDESGMPKERFSAEFPKEGPSILRIQQVVRGDSAAYFCASSPGAGASYEQYFGPGTRLTVT.

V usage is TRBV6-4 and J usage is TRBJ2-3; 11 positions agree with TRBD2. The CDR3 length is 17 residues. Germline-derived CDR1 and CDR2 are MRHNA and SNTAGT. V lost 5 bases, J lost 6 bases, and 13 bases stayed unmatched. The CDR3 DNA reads TGTGCCAGCAGTTTAACCGGGACTAGCGGCTCTTTTGATACGCAGTATTTT. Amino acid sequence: CASSLTGTSGSFDTQYF.

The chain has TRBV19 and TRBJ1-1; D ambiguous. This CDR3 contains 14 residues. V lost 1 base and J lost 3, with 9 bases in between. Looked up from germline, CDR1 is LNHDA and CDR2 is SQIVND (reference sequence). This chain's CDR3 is CASSIGISDTEAFF. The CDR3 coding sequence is TGTGCCAGTAGTATAGGAATCAGTGACACTGAAGCTTTCTTT.

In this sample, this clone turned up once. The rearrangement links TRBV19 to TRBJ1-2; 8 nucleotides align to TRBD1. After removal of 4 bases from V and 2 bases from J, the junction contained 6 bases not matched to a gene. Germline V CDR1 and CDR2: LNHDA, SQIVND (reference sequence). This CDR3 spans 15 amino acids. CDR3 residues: CASSTDYRGNYGYTF. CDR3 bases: TGTGCCAGTAGTACAGATTACAGGGGGAACTATGGCTACACCTTC.

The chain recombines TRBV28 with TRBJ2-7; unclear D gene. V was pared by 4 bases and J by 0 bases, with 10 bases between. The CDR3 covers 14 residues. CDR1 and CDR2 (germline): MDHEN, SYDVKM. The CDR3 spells CASSSDVLSYEQYF. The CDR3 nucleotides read TGTGCCAGCAGTTCCGACGTACTCTCCTACGAGCAGTACTTC.

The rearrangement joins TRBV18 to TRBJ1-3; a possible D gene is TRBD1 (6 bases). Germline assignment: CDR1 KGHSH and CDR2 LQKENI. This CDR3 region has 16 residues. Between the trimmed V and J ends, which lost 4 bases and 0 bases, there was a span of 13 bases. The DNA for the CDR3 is TGTGCCAGCTCACACTCCACGACAGGCTCTGGAAACACCATATATTTT. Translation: CASSHSTTGSGNTIYF.

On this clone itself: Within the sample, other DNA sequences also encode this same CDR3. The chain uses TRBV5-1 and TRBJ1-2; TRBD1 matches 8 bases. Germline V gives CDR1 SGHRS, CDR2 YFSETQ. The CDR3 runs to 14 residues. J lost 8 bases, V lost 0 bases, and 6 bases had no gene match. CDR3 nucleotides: TGCGCCAGCAGCTTGGGTCAGGGGGCGAGCGGCTACACCTTC. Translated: CASSLGQGASGYTF.

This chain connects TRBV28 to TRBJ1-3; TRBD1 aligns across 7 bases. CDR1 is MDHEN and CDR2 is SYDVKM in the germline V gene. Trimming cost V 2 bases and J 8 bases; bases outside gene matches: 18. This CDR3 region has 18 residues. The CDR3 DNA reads TGTGCCAGCAGTTTAGGCAGATTTCGTGAAAGGGGGCGAGACACCATATATTTT. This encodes CASSLGRFRERGRDTIYF.

The CDR3 spells CASSPTGGGTDTQYF. DNA of the CDR3: TGCGCCAGCTCCCCGACAGGAGGTGGAACAGATACGCAGTATTTT. The chain has TRBV5-1 and TRBJ2-3, with D possibly matching TRBD1 (6 bases). Germline CDR1 is SGHRS and CDR2 is YFSETQ. The CDR3 totals 15 residues. The V end lost 7 bases, the J end lost 3 bases, and 18 bases lay between the germline ends.

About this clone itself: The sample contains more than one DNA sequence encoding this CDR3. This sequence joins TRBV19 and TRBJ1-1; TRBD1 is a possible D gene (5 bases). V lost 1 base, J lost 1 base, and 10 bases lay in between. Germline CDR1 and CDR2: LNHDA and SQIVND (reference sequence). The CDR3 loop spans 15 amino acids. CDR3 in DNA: TGTGCCAGTAGTATAGCTGGCAGGGCGAACACTGAAGCTTTCTTT. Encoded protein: CASSIAGRANTEAFF.

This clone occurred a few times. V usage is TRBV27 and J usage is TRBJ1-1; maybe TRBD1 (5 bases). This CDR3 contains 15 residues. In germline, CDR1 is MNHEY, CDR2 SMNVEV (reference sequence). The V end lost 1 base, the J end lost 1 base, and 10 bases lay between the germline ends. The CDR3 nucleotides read TGTGCCAGCAGTTTATTCGGGGGACCGAACACTGAAGCTTTCTTT. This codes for CASSLFGGPNTEAFF.

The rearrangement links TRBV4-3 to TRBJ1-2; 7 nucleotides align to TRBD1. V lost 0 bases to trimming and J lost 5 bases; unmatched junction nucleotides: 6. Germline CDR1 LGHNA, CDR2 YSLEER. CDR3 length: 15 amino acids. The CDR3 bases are TGCGCCAGCAGCCAAGACAGGGGGGGCTGGTATGGCTACACCTTC. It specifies CASSQDRGGWYGYTF.